This TCR beta chain stems from a study of shared clonotypes between healthy human individuals. Only in-frame clones appear in the TCRdb table, and some are missing; sequencing was by immunoSEQ multiplex PCR. This table holds about 1 million clones, more than 65% found once. CDR1 is SGHRS and CDR2 is YFSETQ in the germline V gene. Trimming took 0 bases from V and 1 from J, leaving 9 bases between them. CDR3 size: 15 residues. General study findings and limits: Since donors were few, the genetic and exposure-history diversity represented was limited. Clonotypes that were shared across a handful of donors made up around 5.5% of naive CD4 clonotypes.

Details on this clone: Its antigen is not known. Other DNA variants within this sample encode the same CDR3.

The TCR was taken from a man younger than 30 in good health. This sequence joins TRBV5-1 and TRBJ2-3; D possibly corresponds to TRBD1 (6 bases). Sequencing was done on a sample of memory CD4+ T cells sorted from blood. Subset defined: CD45RA-negative fraction. The CDR3 loop is CASSLGGLGTDTQYF. CDR3 coding DNA: TGCGCCAGCAGCTTGGGGGGGCTAGGCACAGATACGCAGTATTTT.